These 24 T cell receptor beta chains were all obtained from the same sample, sequenced in a study of blood T cells in healthy people across ages. Sample-barcoded 5' priming and a J-beta primer mix drove a second PCR of roughly 7 to 11 cycles. TCRdb independently ran MiXCR on the 5' RACE reads; one entry per CDR3 protein. In the table there are nearly 800,000 distinct CDR3 sequences, roughly 25% of which are singletons. These data were also reused for a study on T cells of mothers and their children.

Input material: blood. Receptors originate from a boy aged 5 to 17 in good health.

V usage is TRBV7-2 and J usage is TRBJ2-7, with 10 bases aligning to TRBD1. Looked up from germline, CDR1 is SGHTA and CDR2 is FQGNSA. Trimming at V came to 5 bases and at J to 5 bases, leaving 6 bases not matched to a gene. The CDR3 runs to 14 residues. This chain's CDR3 is CASSPTGGLDEQYF. The DNA of the CDR3 is TGTGCCAGCAGCCCGACAGGGGGCTTGGACGAGCAGTACTTC.

This clonotype was seen a few times. The chain links TRBV29-1 to TRBJ2-5, with D possibly being TRBD2 (5 bases). The J call may be faulty, since TRBJ2-7 better matches the DNA end. Germline CDR1 SQVTM, CDR2 ANQGSEA. The CDR3 contains 15 residues. This chain's CDR3 is CSVKGFSAGVDEQYF. CDR3 nucleotides: TGCAGCGTTAAGGGCTTTAGCGCGGGTGTCGACGAGCAGTACTTC.

The rearrangement links TRBV6-5 to TRBJ2-6; D not certain. CDR1 is MNHEY and CDR2 is SVGAGI in the germline V gene. The germline V and J ends were trimmed by 2 bases and 1 base, with 6 bases remaining between them. This CDR3 has 15 amino acids. As DNA, the CDR3 is TGTGCCAGCAGTTACGGTAAATCTGGGGCCAACGTCCTGACTTTC. It yields the protein CASSYGKSGANVLTF.

Only a few counts were recorded for this clonotype. The V call is TRBV5-6, the J call TRBJ1-4; D is undetermined. Germline lookup yields CDR1 SGHDT and CDR2 YYEEEE. Trimming took 2 bases from V and 5 from J, leaving 10 bases between them. This CDR3 contains 14 residues. CDR3 residues: CASSFGTVNEKLFF. The DNA of the CDR3 is TGTGCCAGCAGCTTTGGTACGGTGAATGAAAAACTGTTTTTT.

This clonotype was counted only a few times. The V and J genes are TRBV11-2 and TRBJ2-3; 14 positions agree with TRBD2. Germline CDR1 and CDR2: SGHAT and FQNNGV. This CDR3 spans 17 amino acids. With 1 base clipped from V and 5 bases from J, the junction kept 5 bases outside the gene matches. The CDR3 spells CASSLVAGTSGRDTQYF. The CDR3 nucleotides read TGTGCCAGCAGCTTAGTGGCCGGGACTAGCGGGAGAGATACGCAGTATTTT.

The rearrangement joins TRBV18 to TRBJ2-5, with D possibly TRBD1 on 6 matching bases. The J call is in doubt because the DNA end fits TRBJ2-7 better. This CDR3 is 12 amino acids long. Germline V gives CDR1 KGHSH, CDR2 LQKENI. The CDR3 DNA reads as TGTGCCAGCTCCCAACAGGGATTCGAGCAGTACTTC. As protein: CASSQQGFEQYF.

The chain joins TRBV5-1 to TRBJ2-7; no firm D call. The germline V and J ends were trimmed by 5 bases and 5 bases, with 17 bases remaining between them. The CDR3 runs 14 residues. Germline assignment: CDR1 SGHRS and CDR2 YFSETQ. The CDR3 DNA sequence: TGCGCCAGCAGACCCTGGACCTCAGCCCACGAGCAGTACTTC. It encodes CASRPWTSAHEQYF.

This sequence joins TRBV7-3 and TRBJ2-5, with D unclear. The J call may be faulty, since TRBJ2-1 better matches the DNA end. The CDR3 has 13 amino acids. Per the germline V gene, CDR1 is SGHTA and CDR2 is FQGTGA. CDR3 region: CASSLSPNREQFF. CDR3 DNA: TGTGCCAGCAGCTTATCCCCCAACCGGGAGCAGTTCTTC.

This clonotype was observed at least ten times. The chain carries TRBV7-9 and TRBJ2-1; 10 nucleotides match TRBD2. The V segment lost 1 base and the J segment 6 bases; nucleotides outside the gene matches: 3. The CDR3 length is 15 residues. Germline V gene lookup returns CDR1 SEHNR and CDR2 FQNEAQ (reference sequence). CDR3 sequence: CASSLGASGGNEQFF. As DNA, the CDR3 is TGTGCCAGCAGCTTAGGCGCTAGCGGGGGCAATGAGCAGTTCTTC.

This chain joins TRBV5-1 and TRBJ2-7, with D uncertain. The V and J ends lost 7 bases and 0 bases respectively, with 14 bases between them. This CDR3 is built from 14 residues. The germline V gene has CDR1 SGHRS and CDR2 YFSETQ. Written as DNA, the CDR3 is TGCGCCAGCTTCACCGGGCCCAGCTCCTACGAGCAGTACTTC. Its protein product is CASFTGPSSYEQYF.

This clonotype was picked up a small number of times. V and J are TRBV5-1 and TRBJ2-3; tentatively, D is TRBD2 (6 bases). The CDR3 covers 16 residues. The germline V gene has CDR1 SGHRS and CDR2 YFSETQ. V gave up 0 bases and J gave up 15 bases, with 26 bases separating them. The CDR3 spells CASSLGSGAQMEQEYF. As DNA, the CDR3 is TGCGCCAGCAGCTTGGGTAGCGGTGCACAGATGGAGCAGGAATATTTT.

The chain's CDR3 is CASSVRGVRETQYF. The CDR3 DNA sequence: TGTGCCAGCAGCGTAAGGGGGGTCCGGGAGACCCAGTACTTC. This chain joins TRBV7-2 and TRBJ2-5; D tentatively fits TRBD1 or TRBD2 (6 bases each). This CDR3 has 14 amino acids. CDR1 and CDR2 from the germline V gene are SGHTA and FQGNSA. Trimming removed 5 bases at V and 5 bases at J, with 15 bases between. The variable domain in full, completed from reference TRBV7-2 and TRBJ2-5, reads GAGVSQSPSNKVTEKGKDVELRCDPISGHTALYWYRQSLGQGLEFLIYFQGNSAPDKSGLPSDRFSAERTGGSVSTLTIQRTQQEDSAVYLCASSVRGVRETQYFGPGTRLLVL.

This chain joins TRBV4-2 and TRBJ2-7; 8 bases fit TRBD2. V lost 4 bases to trimming and J lost 0 bases; unmatched junction nucleotides: 11. CDR3 length: 17 residues. In germline, CDR1 is LGHNA, CDR2 YNFKEQ. Written as DNA, the CDR3 is TGTGCCAGCAGCCTTTCGCCGGGGGGGTTAAGCTCCTACGAGCAGTACTTC. Translation: CASSLSPGGLSSYEQYF.

The CDR3 reads CASSARGLRWPEQFF. CDR3 in DNA: TGTGCCAGCAGCGCAAGGGGGCTACGATGGCCTGAGCAGTTCTTC. The chain joins TRBV9 to TRBJ2-5, with TRBD1 matching 7 bases. Matching the DNA end better, TRBJ2-1 makes the J call doubtful. This CDR3 has 15 amino acids. Germline V gene sequence: CDR1 SGDLS, CDR2 YYNGEE.

This chain connects TRBV7-9 to TRBJ1-1; D gene unclear. Trimming removed 5 bases at V and 4 bases at J, with 11 bases between. The germline V gene has CDR1 SEHNR and CDR2 FQNEAQ (reference sequence). The CDR3 contains 13 residues. This CDR3 is CASSPSKGTEAFF. CDR3 DNA: TGTGCCAGCAGCCCGAGTAAGGGCACTGAAGCTTTCTTT. Combining the CDR3 with reference TRBV7-9 and TRBJ1-1 gives the whole variable domain DTGVSQNPRHKITKRGQNVTFRCDPISEHNRLYWYRQTLGQGPEFLTYFQNEAQLEKSRLLSDRFSAERPKGSFSTLEIQRTEQGDSAMYLCASSPSKGTEAFFGQGTRLTVV.

Only a few counts were recorded for this clonotype. The V gene is TRBV27, the J gene TRBJ2-7, with D unresolved. The CDR3 contains 13 residues. Germline V gives CDR1 MNHEY, CDR2 SMNVEV (reference sequence). Trimming removed 2 bases at V and 4 bases at J, with 9 bases between. CDR3 coding DNA: TGTGCCAGCAGTTTAAGGGTCGGGTACGAGCAGTACTTC. Protein: CASSLRVGYEQYF.

As DNA, the CDR3 is TGTGCCAGCAGATCAACAGGGGACAATGAGCAGTTCTTC. It is translated as CASRSTGDNEQFF. V is TRBV7-3 and J is TRBJ2-1; 7 nucleotides line up with TRBD1. Germline CDR1 is SGHTA and CDR2 is FQGTGA. Trimming cost V 6 bases and J 5 bases; bases outside gene matches: 4. This CDR3 region has 13 residues.

The genes are TRBV12-3 or TRBV12-4 and TRBJ2-2, with no clear D. The length of the CDR3 is 14 residues. With 5 bases removed from V and 4 bases from J, the gap between germline ends came to 11 bases. This CDR3 is CASSAMLATGELFF. As DNA, the CDR3 is TGTGCCAGCAGTGCAATGCTGGCCACCGGGGAGCTGTTTTTT.

This clonotype turned up a few times. The rearrangement uses TRBV6-2 or TRBV6-3 and TRBJ1-1; D gene unclear. The CDR3 has 11 amino acids. V dropped 5 bases and J dropped 12 bases, with 13 bases sitting between them. The germline CDR1 and CDR2 sequences are MNHEY and SVGEGT. CDR3: CASSQEAVSFF. The DNA of the CDR3 is TGTGCCAGCAGTCAGGAAGCAGTCTCTTTCTTT.

This clonotype showed up just a few times. The chain has TRBV29-1 and TRBJ2-1; the D is unclear. The CDR3 has 13 amino acids. Trimming pared 4 bases from V and 1 base from J, leaving 8 bases between. CDR1 and CDR2 (germline): SQVTM, ANQGSEA. CDR3: CSVVGTSYNEQFF. DNA of the CDR3: TGCAGCGTTGTTGGTACATCCTACAATGAGCAGTTCTTC.

The V call is TRBV7-2, the J call TRBJ2-5; D ambiguous. The CDR3 has 14 residues. V lost 1 base to trimming and J lost 5 bases, with 11 bases between them. Germline values: CDR1 SGHTA, CDR2 FQGNSA. The CDR3 loop is CASSLVRTAETQYF. CDR3 sequence (DNA): TGTGCCAGCAGCTTAGTTCGTACAGCGGAGACCCAGTACTTC.

This clonotype was detected a few times. The rearrangement joins TRBV13 to TRBJ2-5; 7 bases fit TRBD1. The junction had 3 bases not matched to a gene; V was cut back by 5 bases and J by 3 bases. This CDR3 is built from 13 residues. Germline V gene lookup returns CDR1 PRHDT and CDR2 FYEKMQ (reference sequence). CDR3 sequence reads: CASSVGQEETQYF. DNA of the CDR3: TGTGCCAGCAGCGTCGGACAGGAAGAGACCCAGTACTTC.

This chain links TRBV12-3 or TRBV12-4 with TRBJ1-2; no firm D call. The CDR3 is made up of 15 amino acids. V was pared by 6 bases and J by 7 bases, with 21 bases between. The DNA for the CDR3 is TGTGCCAGCAGCCTATCTAGTTTGTCGGGGTTTGGCTACACCTTC. The encoded protein is CASSLSSLSGFGYTF.

This chain uses TRBV2 with TRBJ1-1; unclear D gene. The V gene lost 4 bases and the J gene lost 5 bases, with 14 bases spanning the gap. The V gene's germline CDR1 is SNHLY and CDR2 FYNNEI. CDR3 length: 14 residues. CDR3 nucleotides: TGTGCCAGCAGTGGTACTGGGGTCGGAACTGAAGCTTTCTTT. It codes for CASSGTGVGTEAFF.